This T cell receptor beta chain was sequenced in a study of cytotoxic CD8 clonotypes in ibrutinib-treated CLL. Here immunoSEQ multiplex PCR was the method, and the copy in TCRdb shows in-frame clones only, minus some. The sample carries 120,000 to 150,000 clones, around 93% recorded once. Germline CDR1 SEHNR, CDR2 FQNEAQ (reference sequence). V lost 5 bases to trimming and J lost 7 bases; unmatched junction nucleotides: 9. The length of the CDR3 is 15 residues. The chain employs TRBV7-9 and TRBJ2-7, with 12 bases matching TRBD1. The receptor was isolated from a human donor with chronic lymphocytic leukemia. The sequencing here drew on PBMCs, taken after 12 months of ibrutinib treatment. The CDR3 spells CASSRMRDRGLEQYF. CDR3 sequence (DNA): TGTGCCAGCAGCCGGATGAGGGACAGGGGGCTTGAGCAGTACTTC.